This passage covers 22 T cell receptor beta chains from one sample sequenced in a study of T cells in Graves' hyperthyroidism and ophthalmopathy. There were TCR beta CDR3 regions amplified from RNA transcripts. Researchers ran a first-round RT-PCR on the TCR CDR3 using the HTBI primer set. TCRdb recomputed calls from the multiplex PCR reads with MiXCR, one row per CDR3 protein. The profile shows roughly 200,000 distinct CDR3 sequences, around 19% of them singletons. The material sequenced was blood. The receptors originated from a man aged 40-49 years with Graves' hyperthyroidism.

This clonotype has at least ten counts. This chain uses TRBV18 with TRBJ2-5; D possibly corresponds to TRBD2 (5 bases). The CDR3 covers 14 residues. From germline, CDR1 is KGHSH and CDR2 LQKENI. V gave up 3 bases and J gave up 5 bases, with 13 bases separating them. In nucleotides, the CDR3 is TGTGCCAGCTCACCGGAGGAAGAAAGGGAGACCCAGTACTTC. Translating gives CASSPEEERETQYF.

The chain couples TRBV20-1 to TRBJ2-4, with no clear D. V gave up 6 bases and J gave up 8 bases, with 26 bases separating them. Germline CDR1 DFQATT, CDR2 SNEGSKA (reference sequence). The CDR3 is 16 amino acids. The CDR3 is CSAPGKGRIGSYIQYF. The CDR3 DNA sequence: TGCAGTGCCCCCGGCAAAGGGCGGATTGGAAGTTACATTCAGTACTTC.

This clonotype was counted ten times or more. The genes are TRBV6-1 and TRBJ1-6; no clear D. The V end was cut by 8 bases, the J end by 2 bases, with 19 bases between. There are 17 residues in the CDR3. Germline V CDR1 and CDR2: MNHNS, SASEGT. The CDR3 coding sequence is TGTGCCAGCCCTTCCGGACCGAAGCACGCCTATAATTCACCCCTCCACTTT. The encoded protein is CASPSGPKHAYNSPLHF.

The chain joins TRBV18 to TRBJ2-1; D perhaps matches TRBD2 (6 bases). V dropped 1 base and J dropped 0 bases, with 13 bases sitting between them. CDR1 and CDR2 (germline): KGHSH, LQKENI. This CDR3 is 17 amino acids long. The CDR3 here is CASSPRVGRYSYNEQFF. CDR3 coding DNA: TGTGCCAGCTCACCACGTGTAGGGAGGTACTCCTACAATGAGCAGTTCTTC. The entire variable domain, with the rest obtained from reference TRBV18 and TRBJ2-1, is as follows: NAGVMQNPRHLVRRRGQEARLRCSPMKGHSHVYWYRQLPEEGLKFMVYLQKENIIDESGMPKERFSAEFPKEGPSILRIQQVVRGDSAAYFCASSPRVGRYSYNEQFFGPGTRLTVL.

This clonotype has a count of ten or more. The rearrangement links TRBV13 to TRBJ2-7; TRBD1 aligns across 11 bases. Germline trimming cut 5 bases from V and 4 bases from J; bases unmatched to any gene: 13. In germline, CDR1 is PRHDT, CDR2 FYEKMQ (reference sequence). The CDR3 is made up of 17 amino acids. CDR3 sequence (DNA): TGTGCCAGCAGCAAACCAACATCGGGGACAGGGGGATACGAGCAGTACTTC. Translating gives CASSKPTSGTGGYEQYF.

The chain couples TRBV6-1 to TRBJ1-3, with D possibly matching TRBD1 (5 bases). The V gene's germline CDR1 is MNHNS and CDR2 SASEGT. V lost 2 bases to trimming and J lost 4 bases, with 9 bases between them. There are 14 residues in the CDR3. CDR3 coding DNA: TGTGCCAGCAGTGAACCGCAGGGAGGAAACACCATATATTTT. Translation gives CASSEPQGGNTIYF.

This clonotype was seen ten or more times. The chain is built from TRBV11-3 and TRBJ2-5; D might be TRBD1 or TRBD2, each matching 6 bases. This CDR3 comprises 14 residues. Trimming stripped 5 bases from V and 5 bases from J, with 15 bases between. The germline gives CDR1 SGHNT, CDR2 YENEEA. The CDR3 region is CASSARGTRETQYF. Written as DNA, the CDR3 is TGTGCCAGCAGCGCGAGGGGGACTCGCGAGACCCAGTACTTC.

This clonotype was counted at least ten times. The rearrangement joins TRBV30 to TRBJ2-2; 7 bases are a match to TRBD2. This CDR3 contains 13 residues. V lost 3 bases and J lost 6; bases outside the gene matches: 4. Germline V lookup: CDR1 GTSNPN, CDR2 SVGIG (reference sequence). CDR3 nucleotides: TGTGCCTGGAGAGGTGGGGGGGCCGGGGAGCTGTTTTTT. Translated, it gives CAWRGGGAGELFF.

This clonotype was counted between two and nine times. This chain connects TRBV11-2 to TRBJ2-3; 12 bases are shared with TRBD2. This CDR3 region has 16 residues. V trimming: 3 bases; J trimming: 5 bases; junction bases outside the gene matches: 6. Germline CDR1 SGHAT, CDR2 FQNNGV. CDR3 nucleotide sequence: TGTGCCAGCAGCTTTTCTAGCGGGGGGGCTGAAGATACGCAGTATTTT. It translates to CASSFSSGGAEDTQYF.

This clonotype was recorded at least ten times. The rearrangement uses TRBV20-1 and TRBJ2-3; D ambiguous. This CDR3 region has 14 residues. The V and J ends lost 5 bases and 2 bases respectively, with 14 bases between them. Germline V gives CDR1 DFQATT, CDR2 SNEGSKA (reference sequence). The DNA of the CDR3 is TGCAGTGCTGATATCCAATCCAACACAGATACGCAGTATTTT. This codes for CSADIQSNTDTQYF.

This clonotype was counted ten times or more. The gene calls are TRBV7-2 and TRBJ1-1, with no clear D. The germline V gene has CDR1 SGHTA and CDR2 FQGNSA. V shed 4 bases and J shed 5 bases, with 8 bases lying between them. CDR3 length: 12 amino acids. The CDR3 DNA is TGTGCCAGCAGCTGGACCGCAACTGAAGCTTTCTTT. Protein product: CASSWTATEAFF.

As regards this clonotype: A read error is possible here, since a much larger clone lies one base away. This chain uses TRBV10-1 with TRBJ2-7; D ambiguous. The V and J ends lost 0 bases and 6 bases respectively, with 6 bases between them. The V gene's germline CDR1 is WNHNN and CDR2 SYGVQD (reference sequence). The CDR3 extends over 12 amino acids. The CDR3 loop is CASSESMSEQYF. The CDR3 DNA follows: TGCGCCAGCAGTGAGTCTATGAGCGAGCAGTACTTC.

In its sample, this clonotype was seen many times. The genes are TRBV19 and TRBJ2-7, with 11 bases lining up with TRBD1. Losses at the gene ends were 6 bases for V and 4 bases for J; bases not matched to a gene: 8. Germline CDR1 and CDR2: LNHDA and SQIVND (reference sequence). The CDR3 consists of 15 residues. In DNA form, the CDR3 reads TGTGCCAGTAGCCTTACCGGGACAGGGGGTTACGAGCAGTACTTC. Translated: CASSLTGTGGYEQYF.

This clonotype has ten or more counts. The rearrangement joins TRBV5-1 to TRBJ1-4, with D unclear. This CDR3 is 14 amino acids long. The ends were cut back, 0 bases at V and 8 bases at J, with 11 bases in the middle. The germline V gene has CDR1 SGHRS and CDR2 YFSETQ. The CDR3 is CASSLEGFDEKLFF. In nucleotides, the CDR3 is TGCGCCAGCAGCTTGGAAGGGTTTGACGAAAAACTGTTTTTT. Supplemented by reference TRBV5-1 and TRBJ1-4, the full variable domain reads KAGVTQTPRYLIKTRGQQVTLSCSPISGHRSVSWYQQTPGQGLQFLFEYFSETQRNKGNFPGRFSGRQFSNSRSEMNVSTLELGDSALYLCASSLEGFDEKLFFGSGTQLSVL.

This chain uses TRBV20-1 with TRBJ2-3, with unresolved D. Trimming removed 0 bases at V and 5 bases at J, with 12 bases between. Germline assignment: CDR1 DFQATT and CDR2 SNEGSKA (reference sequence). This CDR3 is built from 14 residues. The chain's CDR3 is CSARDSRRLDTQYF. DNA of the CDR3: TGCAGTGCTAGAGATAGCAGAAGATTAGATACGCAGTATTTT.

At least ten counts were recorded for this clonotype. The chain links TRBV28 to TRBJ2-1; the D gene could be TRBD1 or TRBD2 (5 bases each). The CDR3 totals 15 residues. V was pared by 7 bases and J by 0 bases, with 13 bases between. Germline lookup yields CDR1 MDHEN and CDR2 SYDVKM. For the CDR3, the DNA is TGTGCCAGCACCTTCGGGACGGTCTCCTACAATGAGCAGTTCTTC. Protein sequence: CASTFGTVSYNEQFF.

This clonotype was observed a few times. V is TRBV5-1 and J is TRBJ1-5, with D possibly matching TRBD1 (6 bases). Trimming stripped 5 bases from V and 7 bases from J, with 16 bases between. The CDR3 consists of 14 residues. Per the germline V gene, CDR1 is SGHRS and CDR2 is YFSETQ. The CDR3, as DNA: TGCGCCAGCAGTTCACAGGGTCAGGGCCAGCCCCAGCATTTT. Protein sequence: CASSSQGQGQPQHF.

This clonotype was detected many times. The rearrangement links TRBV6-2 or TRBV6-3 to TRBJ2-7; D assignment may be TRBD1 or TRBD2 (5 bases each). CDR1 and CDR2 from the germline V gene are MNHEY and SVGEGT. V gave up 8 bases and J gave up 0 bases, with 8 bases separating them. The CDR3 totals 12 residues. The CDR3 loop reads CASGTSSYEQYF. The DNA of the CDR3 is TGTGCCAGCGGGACGAGCTCCTACGAGCAGTACTTC.

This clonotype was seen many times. CDR3 in DNA: TGCGCCAGCAGCCGCGGGACTAGCGGGGTCCTTAGCACAGATACGCAGTATTTT. Protein product: CASSRGTSGVLSTDTQYF. V gene TRBV4-3 combines with J gene TRBJ2-3; 13 bases fit TRBD2. The CDR3 extends over 18 amino acids. After removal of 4 bases from V and 0 bases from J, the junction contained 7 bases not matched to a gene. Germline-derived CDR1 and CDR2 are LGHNA and YSLEER.

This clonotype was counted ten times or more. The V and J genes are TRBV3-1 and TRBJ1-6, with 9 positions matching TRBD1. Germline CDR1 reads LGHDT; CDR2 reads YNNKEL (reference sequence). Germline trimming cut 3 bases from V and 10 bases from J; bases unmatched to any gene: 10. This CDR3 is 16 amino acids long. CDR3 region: CASSQSTGQGVSPLHF. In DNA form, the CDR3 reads TGTGCCAGCAGCCAGAGTACGGGACAGGGAGTATCACCCCTCCACTTT.

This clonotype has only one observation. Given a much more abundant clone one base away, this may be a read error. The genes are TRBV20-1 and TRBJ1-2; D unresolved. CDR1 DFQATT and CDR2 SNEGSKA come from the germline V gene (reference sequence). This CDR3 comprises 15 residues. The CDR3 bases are TGCGGTGCTAGAGCGAATGAGGGCCGCAACTATGGCTACACCTTC. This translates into CGARANEGRNYGYTF.

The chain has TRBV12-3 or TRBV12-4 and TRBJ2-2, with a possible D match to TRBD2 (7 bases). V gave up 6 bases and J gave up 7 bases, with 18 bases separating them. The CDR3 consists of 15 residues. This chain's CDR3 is CASSPRGAQGGELFF. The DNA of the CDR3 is TGTGCCAGCAGCCCACGGGGGGCCCAGGGCGGGGAGCTGTTTTTT.